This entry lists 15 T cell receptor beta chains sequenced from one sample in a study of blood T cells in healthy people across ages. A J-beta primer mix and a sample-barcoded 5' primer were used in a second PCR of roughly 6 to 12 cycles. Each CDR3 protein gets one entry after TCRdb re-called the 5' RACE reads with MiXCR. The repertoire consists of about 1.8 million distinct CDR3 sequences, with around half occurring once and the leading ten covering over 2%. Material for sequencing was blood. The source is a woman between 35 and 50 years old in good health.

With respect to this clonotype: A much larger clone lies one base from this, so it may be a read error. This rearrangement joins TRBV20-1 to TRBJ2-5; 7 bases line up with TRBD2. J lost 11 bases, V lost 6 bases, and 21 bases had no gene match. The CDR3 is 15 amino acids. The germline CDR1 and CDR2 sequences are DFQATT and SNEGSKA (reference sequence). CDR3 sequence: CSADISTSPSNEQYF. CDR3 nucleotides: TGCAGTGCCGATATATCGACTAGCCCCTCCAATGAGCAGTACTTC.

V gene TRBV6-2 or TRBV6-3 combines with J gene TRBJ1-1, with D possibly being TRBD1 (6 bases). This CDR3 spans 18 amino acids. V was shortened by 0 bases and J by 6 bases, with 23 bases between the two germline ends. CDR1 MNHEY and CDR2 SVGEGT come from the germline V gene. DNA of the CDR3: TGTGCCAGCAGTTACTCTGCACAGGGACCATCAAGGTTCGCTGAAGCTTTCTTT. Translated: CASSYSAQGPSRFAEAFF.

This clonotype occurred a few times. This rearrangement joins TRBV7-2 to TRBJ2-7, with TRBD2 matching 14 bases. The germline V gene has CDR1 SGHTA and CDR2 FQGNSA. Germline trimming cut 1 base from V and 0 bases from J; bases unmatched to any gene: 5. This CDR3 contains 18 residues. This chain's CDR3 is CASSLGGLAGASSYEQYF. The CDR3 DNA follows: TGTGCCAGCAGCTTAGGGGGACTAGCGGGGGCCAGCTCCTACGAGCAGTACTTC.

CDR3 sequence reads: CASSLTVGHSGANVLTF. In DNA, the CDR3 is TGTGCCAGCAGCTTAACAGTGGGGCACTCTGGGGCCAACGTCCTGACTTTC. The chain has TRBV7-2 and TRBJ2-6; maybe TRBD1 (5 bases). The germline V gene has CDR1 SGHTA and CDR2 FQGNSA. Trimming took off 2 bases at V and 0 bases at J, with 11 bases between the two ends. The CDR3 totals 17 residues.

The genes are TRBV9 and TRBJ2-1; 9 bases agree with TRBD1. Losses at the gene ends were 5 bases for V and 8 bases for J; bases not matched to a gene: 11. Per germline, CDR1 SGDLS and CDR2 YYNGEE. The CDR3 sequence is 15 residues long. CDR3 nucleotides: TGTGCCAGCAGTCAGACCGGGACAGGGTTATATGAGCAGTTCTTC. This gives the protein CASSQTGTGLYEQFF.

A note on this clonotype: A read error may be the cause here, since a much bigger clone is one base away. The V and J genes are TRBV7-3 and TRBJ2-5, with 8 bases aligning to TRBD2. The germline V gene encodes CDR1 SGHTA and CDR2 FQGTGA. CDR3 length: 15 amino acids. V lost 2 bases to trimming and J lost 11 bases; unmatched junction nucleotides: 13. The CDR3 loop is CASSLDGGAYNEQYF. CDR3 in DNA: TGTGCCAGCAGCTTAGACGGGGGGGCCTACAATGAGCAGTACTTC. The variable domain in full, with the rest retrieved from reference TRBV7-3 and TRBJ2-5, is GAGVSQTPSNKVTEKGKYVELRCDPISGHTALYWYRQSLGQGPEFLIYFQGTGAADDSGLPNDRFFAVRPEGSVSTLKIQRTERGDSAVYLCASSLDGGAYNEQYFGPGTRLLVL.

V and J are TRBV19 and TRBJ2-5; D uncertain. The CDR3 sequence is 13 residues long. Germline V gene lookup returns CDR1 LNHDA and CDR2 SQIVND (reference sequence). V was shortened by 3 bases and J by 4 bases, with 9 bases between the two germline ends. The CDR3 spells CASSISGSETQYF. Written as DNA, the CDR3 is TGTGCCAGTAGTATTTCAGGTTCAGAGACCCAGTACTTC.

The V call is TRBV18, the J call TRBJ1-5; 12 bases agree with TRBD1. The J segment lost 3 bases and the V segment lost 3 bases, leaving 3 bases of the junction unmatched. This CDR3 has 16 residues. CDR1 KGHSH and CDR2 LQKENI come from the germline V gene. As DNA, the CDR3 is TGTGCCAGCTCACCCCGGGACAGGGGGCTCAATCAGCCCCAGCATTTT. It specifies CASSPRDRGLNQPQHF.

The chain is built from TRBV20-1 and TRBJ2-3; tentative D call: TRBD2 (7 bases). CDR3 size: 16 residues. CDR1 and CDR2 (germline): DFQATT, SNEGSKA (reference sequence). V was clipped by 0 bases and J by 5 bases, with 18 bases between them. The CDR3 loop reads CSARDSSGGAKDTQYF. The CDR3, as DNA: TGCAGTGCTAGAGATTCCAGTGGGGGGGCGAAAGATACGCAGTATTTT.

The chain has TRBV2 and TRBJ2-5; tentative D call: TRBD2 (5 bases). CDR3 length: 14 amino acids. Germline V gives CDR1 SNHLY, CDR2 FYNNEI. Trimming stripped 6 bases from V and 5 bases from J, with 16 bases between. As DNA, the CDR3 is TGTGCCAGCAGGAGCGGAGGAGCCCGTGAGACCCAGTACTTC. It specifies CASRSGGARETQYF. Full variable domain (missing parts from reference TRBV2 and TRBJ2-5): EPEVTQTPSHQVTQMGQEVILRCVPISNHLYFYWYRQILGQKVEFLVSFYNNEISEKSEIFDDQFSVERPDGSNFTLKIRSTKLEDSAMYFCASRSGGARETQYFGPGTRLLVL.

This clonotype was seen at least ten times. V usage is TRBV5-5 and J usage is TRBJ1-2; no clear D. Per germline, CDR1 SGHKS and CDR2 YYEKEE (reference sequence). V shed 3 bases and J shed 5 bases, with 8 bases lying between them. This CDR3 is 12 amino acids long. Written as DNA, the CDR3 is TGTGCCAGCAGCTCTGACCTATATGGCTACACCTTC. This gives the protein CASSSDLYGYTF.

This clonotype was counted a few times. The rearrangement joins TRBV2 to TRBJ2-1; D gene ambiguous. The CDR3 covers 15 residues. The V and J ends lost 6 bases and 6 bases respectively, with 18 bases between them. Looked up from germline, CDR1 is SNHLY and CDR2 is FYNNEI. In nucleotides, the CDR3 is TGTGCCAGCAGCCTAGGCTTGTCGGATCTCAATGAGCAGTTCTTC. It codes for CASSLGLSDLNEQFF. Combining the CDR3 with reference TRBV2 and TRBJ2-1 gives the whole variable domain EPEVTQTPSHQVTQMGQEVILRCVPISNHLYFYWYRQILGQKVEFLVSFYNNEISEKSEIFDDQFSVERPDGSNFTLKIRSTKLEDSAMYFCASSLGLSDLNEQFFGPGTRLTVL.

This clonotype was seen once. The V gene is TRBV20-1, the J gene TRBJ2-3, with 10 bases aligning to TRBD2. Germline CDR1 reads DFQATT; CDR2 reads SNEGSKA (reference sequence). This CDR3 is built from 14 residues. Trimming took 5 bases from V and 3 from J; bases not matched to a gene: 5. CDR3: CSAFKAGGTDTQYF. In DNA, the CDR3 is TGCAGTGCTTTTAAAGCGGGGGGGACAGATACGCAGTATTTT.

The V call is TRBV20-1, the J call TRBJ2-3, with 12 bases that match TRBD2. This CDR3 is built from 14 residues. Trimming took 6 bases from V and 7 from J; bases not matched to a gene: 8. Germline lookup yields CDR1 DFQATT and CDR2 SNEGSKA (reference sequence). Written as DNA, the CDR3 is TGCAGTGCCCCACTAGCGGGGGGTCTATATACGCAGTATTTT. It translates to CSAPLAGGLYTQYF.

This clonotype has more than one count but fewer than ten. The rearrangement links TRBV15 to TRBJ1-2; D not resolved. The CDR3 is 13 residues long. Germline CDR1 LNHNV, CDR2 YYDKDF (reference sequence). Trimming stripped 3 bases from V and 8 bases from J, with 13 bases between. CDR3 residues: CATSSVGSEGYTF. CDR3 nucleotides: TGTGCCACCAGCAGCGTGGGATCTGAGGGCTACACCTTC.